Following are 17 T cell receptor beta chains from one sample sequenced in a study of blood T cell repertoires in COVID-19. Profiled with immunoSEQ multiplex PCR; TCRdb holds only in-frame clones, not every one. The sample gives roughly 200,000 clones, 80% to 90% of which show up once; 4.5% to 5.5% is in the top ten. The sample comprised peripheral blood. The source is a woman in her 70s with active or convalescent COVID-19.

The V gene is TRBV28, the J gene TRBJ2-7, with 9 bases lining up with TRBD1. The germline V gene encodes CDR1 MDHEN and CDR2 SYDVKM. There are 14 residues in the CDR3. The junction had 8 bases not matched to a gene; V was cut back by 8 bases and J by 3 bases. CDR3 DNA sequence: TGTGCCAGCGCATCTGGGACAGGGTTCTACGAGCAGTACTTC. Its protein is CASASGTGFYEQYF.

A single count supports this clone. V usage is TRBV3-1 (or the pseudogene TRBV3-2) and J usage is TRBJ2-7; the D is unclear. Germline V lookup: CDR1 LGHDT, CDR2 YNNKEL (reference sequence). V was clipped by 4 bases and J by 3 bases, with 7 bases between them. The CDR3 spans 12 residues. The DNA of the CDR3 is TGTGCCAGCAGCCTCGGTGGCTACGAGCAGTACTTC. It encodes CASSLGGYEQYF.

The chain combines TRBV3-1 (or the pseudogene TRBV3-2) with TRBJ2-1; 8 bases align to TRBD2. This CDR3 comprises 16 residues. Trimming removed 3 bases from V and 4 bases from J; junction bases left unmatched: 8. The germline V gene has CDR1 LGHDT and CDR2 YNNKEL (reference sequence). The CDR3 is CASSQGASGLYNEQFF. The CDR3 nucleotides are TGTGCCAGCAGCCAGGGGGCTAGCGGGTTATACAATGAGCAGTTCTTC.

The chain uses TRBV12-3 or TRBV12-4 and TRBJ2-7; D gene unclear. This CDR3 is 13 amino acids long. V gave up 3 bases and J gave up 2 bases, with 8 bases separating them. DNA for the CDR3: TGTGCCAGCAGTTTCGACATGGCCTACGAGCAGTACTTC. It is translated as CASSFDMAYEQYF.

This rearrangement joins TRBV18 to TRBJ1-2; D possibly corresponds to TRBD1 (6 bases). This CDR3 comprises 16 residues. The germline V gene encodes CDR1 KGHSH and CDR2 LQKENI. Between the trimmed V and J ends, which lost 2 bases and 0 bases, there was a span of 13 bases. The CDR3: CASSPRTADSNYGYTF. CDR3 nucleotides: TGTGCCAGCTCACCAAGGACAGCCGATTCTAACTATGGCTACACCTTC.

The chain joins TRBV28 to TRBJ2-1; D possibly corresponds to TRBD1 (5 bases). This CDR3 comprises 14 residues. Germline V gene lookup returns CDR1 MDHEN and CDR2 SYDVKM. V was pared by 1 base and J by 3 bases, with 7 bases between. The CDR3 is CASSLLTVYNEQFF. DNA for the CDR3: TGTGCCAGCAGTTTATTGACAGTCTACAATGAGCAGTTCTTC.

The CDR3 bases are TGTGCCACCCTCGGTGATGCAGGCGTCTCCTACAATGAGCAGTTCTTC. This sequence encodes CATLGDAGVSYNEQFF. V and J are TRBV2 and TRBJ2-1; D remains unclear. Germline values: CDR1 SNHLY, CDR2 FYNNEI. The CDR3 sequence is 16 residues long. The ends were cut back, 10 bases at V and 0 bases at J, with 19 bases in the middle.

This chain connects TRBV12-5 to TRBJ2-3, with 7 bases that match TRBD2. The V and J ends lost 5 bases and 0 bases, in that order; junction bases with no gene match: 2. In germline, CDR1 is LGHNT, CDR2 FRNRAP. CDR3 length: 14 residues. In DNA form, the CDR3 reads TGTGCTAGTGGTAGCGGGATTAGCACAGATACGCAGTATTTT. Translation: CASGSGISTDTQYF. Using reference TRBV12-5 and TRBJ2-3 for the parts outside the CDR3, the full variable domain is DARVTQTPRHKVTEMGQEVTMRCQPILGHNTVFWYRQTMMQGLELLAYFRNRAPLDDSGMPKDRFSAEMPDATLATLKIQPSEPRDSAVYFCASGSGISTDTQYFGPGTRLTVL.

The chain combines TRBV5-4 with TRBJ2-1; 7 positions match TRBD2. V trimming: 5 bases; J trimming: 7 bases; junction bases outside the gene matches: 15. CDR1 SGHNT and CDR2 YYREEE come from the germline V gene (reference sequence). This CDR3 comprises 16 residues. CDR3 coding DNA: TGTGCCAGCAGGGAAGTTAGGGCTAGCGGAAGGAATGAGCAGTTCTTC. Translation gives CASREVRASGRNEQFF.

The chain carries TRBV5-4 and TRBJ2-7; 8 positions match TRBD2. Germline loops: CDR1 SGHNT, CDR2 YYREEE (reference sequence). J lost 0 bases, V lost 0 bases, and 5 bases had no gene match. CDR3 length: 16 amino acids. The CDR3 is CASSLAGLVSSYEQYF. The CDR3 DNA follows: TGTGCCAGCAGCTTGGCGGGACTAGTAAGCTCCTACGAGCAGTACTTC.

The V and J genes are TRBV15 and TRBJ2-7; possibly TRBD1 for D (5 bases). The germline V gene has CDR1 LNHNV and CDR2 YYDKDF (reference sequence). V was clipped by 3 bases and J by 0 bases, with 12 bases between them. This CDR3 has 15 residues. The CDR3 is CATSRGSGSSYEQYF. CDR3 sequence (DNA): TGTGCCACCAGCAGGGGCTCAGGGTCCTCCTACGAGCAGTACTTC.

V gene TRBV2 combines with J gene TRBJ1-3, with TRBD1 matching over 8 bases. The V and J ends lost 4 bases and 3 bases, in that order; junction bases with no gene match: 5. Germline V gene data show CDR1 as SNHLY and CDR2 as FYNNEI. This CDR3 spans 15 amino acids. The CDR3 bases are TGTGCCAGCAGTGTCCAGGGGGCGGGTGGAAACACCATATATTTT. Translation: CASSVQGAGGNTIYF.

CDR3 sequence: CASSLVAGPNTGELFF. CDR3 nucleotide sequence: TGCGCCAGCAGCTTGGTGGCGGGACCTAACACCGGGGAGCTGTTTTTT. The genes are TRBV5-1 and TRBJ2-2, with a possible D match to TRBD2 (6 bases). The CDR3 runs to 16 residues. V lost 0 bases and J lost 2, with 11 bases in between. In germline, CDR1 is SGHRS, CDR2 YFSETQ.

This chain uses TRBV4-2 with TRBJ1-2; TRBD1 aligns across 10 bases. Unmatched junction bases numbered 5, after V lost 6 bases and J lost 4 bases. Germline V gene lookup returns CDR1 LGHNA and CDR2 YNFKEQ. The length of the CDR3 is 14 residues. CDR3 in amino acids: CASSQRTGGYGYTF. The DNA of the CDR3 is TGTGCCAGCAGTCAAAGGACAGGGGGCTATGGCTACACCTTC.

V gene TRBV19 combines with J gene TRBJ2-7, with a weak D call TRBD1 (5 bases). The V end was cut by 4 bases, the J end by 0 bases, with 13 bases between. The germline V gene has CDR1 LNHDA and CDR2 SQIVND (reference sequence). The CDR3 runs 15 residues. The CDR3 loop is CASSRMKDSSYEQYF. The DNA for the CDR3 is TGTGCCAGTAGTAGAATGAAAGACAGCTCCTACGAGCAGTACTTC.

This clone was observed a single time. This chain links TRBV7-9 with TRBJ2-2; D remains unclear. The ends were cut back, 4 bases at V and 7 bases at J, with 10 bases in the middle. The CDR3 is made up of 13 amino acids. Germline V gives CDR1 SEHNR, CDR2 FQNEAQ (reference sequence). DNA of the CDR3: TGTGCCAGCAGCTCTAAAGTAGTCGGGGAGCTGTTTTTT. It is translated as CASSSKVVGELFF. The full variable domain, in which reference TRBV7-9 and TRBJ2-2 provide the parts outside the CDR3, is DTGVSQNPRHKITKRGQNVTFRCDPISEHNRLYWYRQTLGQGPEFLTYFQNEAQLEKSRLLSDRFSAERPKGSFSTLEIQRTEQGDSAMYLCASSSKVVGELFFGEGSRLTVL.

This chain links TRBV7-2 with TRBJ2-3; 11 bases fit TRBD2. The germline gives CDR1 SGHTA, CDR2 FQGNSA. The V and J ends lost 5 bases and 1 base, in that order; junction bases with no gene match: 5. The CDR3 totals 16 residues. The CDR3 spells CASSPKLAGGTDTQYF. For the CDR3, the DNA is TGTGCCAGCAGCCCCAAACTAGCGGGAGGCACAGATACGCAGTATTTT.